This T cell receptor beta chain was sequenced during a study of shared clonotypes between healthy human individuals (dated by TCRdb to the early 2020s). Describing the broader study: A couple of women and a few men aged 18 to 49 years were included in the cohort. Per donor, three plates each were used for CD4 naive and CD4 memory, two for CD8 naive, and one for CD8 memory. Between about 0.8 and 9 billion PBMCs per donor were obtained by leukapheresis. The study deeply sequenced blood TCR repertoires of about 5 healthy adults to estimate repertoire size and the extent of clonotype sharing between individuals. To increase sequencing depth and limit assay-specific biases, different laboratories used diverse techniques to prepare libraries and sequence TCR repertoires.

The donors were healthy, HIV-negative adults with no recently reported acute infections or vaccinations. All donors were Caucasian adults living in Nashville, Tennessee, USA. CD4+ T cells were enriched by magnetic negative selection, after which naive cells were positively selected on CD45RA and the negative fraction was taken as the memory subset. After blood collection by leukapheresis, PBMCs were isolated using Ficoll-Histopaque density gradient centrifugation and then cryopreserved in the vapor phase of liquid nitrogen. Analytical flow cytometry was used to check the purity and quantity of each magnetically sorted T cell population. From each sorted fraction, genomic DNA was isolated and quantified by UV absorbance on a Nanodrop 2000c. On this clone itself: Its recognized antigen is unknown. Qualities for individual bases were not recorded, and no much larger clone is one base off.

Using the deep immunoSEQ assay, TCR CDR3 regions were amplified from genomic DNA by multiplex PCR. For each cell subset, the extracted genomic DNA was distributed evenly across all wells of several immunoSEQ 96-well plates, and each plate served as one replicate. Each replicate PCR for sorted subsets received approximately 200 ng genomic DNA, equal to some 32,000 T cell genomes. Purified libraries were quantified with a Qubit 3.0 fluorometer, sized on a Bioanalyzer 2100, and re-quantified with the KAPA Library Quantification kit. A separate single-read 150-cycle Illumina NextSeq 550 flow cell was used to sequence each immunoSEQ 96-well plate. In the authors' own workflow: The immunoSEQ output contained only junctional sequences without quality scores, so filtering could not match that applied to full-length reads. To assign V/J genes and CDR3, sequences were annotated using PyIR, a Python wrapper for IgBLAST v1.9, with IMGT germline references. Reads were removed for weak V/J assignments (E-value above 1e-6), missing CDR3, stop codons, out-of-frame junctions, or ambiguous translated residues. V3J clonotypes were defined by identical inferred V gene, J gene, and CDR3 amino acid sequence. The percentage overlap between two repertoires was calculated by dividing the number of shared unique clonotypes by the size of the smaller repertoire. Repertoire richness was assessed with RTK rarefaction, the Chao1 estimator, and Recon v2.1 estimates of unobserved clonotypes. Generation probabilities for all TCRbeta clonotypes obtained by the gDNA method from a handful of donors were computed using OLGA. Not all clones reach the TCRdb copy of this immuneACCESS table, which keeps in-frame sequences only. Checked studies attribute under half of the gap to unresolved V genes and leave the rest unexplained. The DNA gave D and trimming, while V, J and clone size come from that table. For this sample there are 850,000 to 1,200,000 clones; around four fifths appear just once. 1.4% to 1.5% of the sample comes from the top ten.

Counted from cysteine to phenylalanine, this CDR3 has 16 amino acids. The retained sequence is limited to the CDR3, 48 bases, with the frame set at the first base. From a lookup of the germline V gene (reference sequence), CDR1 and CDR2 are SGHNT and YYREEE. V lost 0 bases and J lost 0 bases; the stretch between them is 12 bases long. Results and caveats for the whole study, not just this receptor: The small number of donors limited the genetic and exposure-history diversity represented. When a few donors were compared, the shared fraction of clonotypes was approximately 5% for naive CD4, roughly 3.4% for naive CD8, 2.3% for memory CD4, and less than 0.45% for memory CD8. Pairwise subsampling led to the expectation that sequencing depth would affect the degree of clonotype sharing among donors. Sampling was restricted to blood, and TCR repertoires in tissues likely differ from the TCR repertoires found in blood. Naive subsets generally had larger estimated clonotype richness than memory subsets did. Even with the large sequencing depth, rarefaction of the sorted-subset datasets indicated that sequencing was incomplete. Compared with non-shared clonotypes, the clonotypes found in all four sorted-subset donors had higher generation probabilities.

Sequenced material: memory CD4+ T cells sorted from blood. The cell subset or site tag for this specimen amounts to: CD45RA-negative fraction. The rearrangement joined TRBV5-4 to TRBJ2-5; D gene: possibly TRBD2, on 7 matching bases. The sequence derives from a man between 18 and 29 years old in good health. Here is the DNA: TGTGCCAGCAGCTTGGGGGGGGGCTTGTACCAAGAGACCCAGTACTTC. Translated, this is CASSLGGGLYQETQYF.